One TCR beta chain is described in this entry. The target of this receptor is not known. One base away there is no much larger clone; base qualities are not given. The library was generated by RT-PCR. The sequencing machine was an Illumina HiSeq 2500. TCRdb reanalyzed the raw reads on its own, using fastp at Q25 for trimming and MiXCR for clone calling, and kept in-frame beta chains. Each record represents a unique CDR3 protein, reported with the most common genes and DNA among its rows. The sample has approximately 290,000 distinct CDR3 sequences on record, around 22% of them singletons. Of the sample, 9% to 12% falls within the top ten clones. This record belongs to a study of response to subunit inactivated influenza vaccine (dated 2018 in TCRdb). A note on the overall study: To follow how T cells responded to a trivalent subunit inactivated influenza vaccine, the researchers relied on deep quantitative profiling of the T cell receptor repertoire. General study outcomes and caveats: The authors proposed that each seasonal influenza vaccination may bring in only a limited number of new T cells.

The sample here was PBMCs from blood, taken about 20 months after vaccination. The source of this sequence is a man aged 50 to 69 who received an inactivated influenza vaccine. Donor details come from another sample of the same person, matched by shared clones.

Read as DNA, the sequence is TGTGCCGCAGTGGACGAGAGGAACCCTAGCACAGATACGCAGTATTTT. Translated, this is CAAVDERNPSTDTQYF. The V gene is TRBV7-9 and the J gene is TRBJ2-3; the D gene assignment is ambiguous. Including cysteine and phenylalanine, the CDR3 has 16 amino acids. Kept here is only the CDR3 DNA, which spans 48 bases and is read in frame from base 1. The V and J ends are trimmed by 11 bases and 0 bases, leaving 21 bases between them. The germline V gene encodes CDR1 SEHNR and CDR2 FQNEAQ (reference sequence).